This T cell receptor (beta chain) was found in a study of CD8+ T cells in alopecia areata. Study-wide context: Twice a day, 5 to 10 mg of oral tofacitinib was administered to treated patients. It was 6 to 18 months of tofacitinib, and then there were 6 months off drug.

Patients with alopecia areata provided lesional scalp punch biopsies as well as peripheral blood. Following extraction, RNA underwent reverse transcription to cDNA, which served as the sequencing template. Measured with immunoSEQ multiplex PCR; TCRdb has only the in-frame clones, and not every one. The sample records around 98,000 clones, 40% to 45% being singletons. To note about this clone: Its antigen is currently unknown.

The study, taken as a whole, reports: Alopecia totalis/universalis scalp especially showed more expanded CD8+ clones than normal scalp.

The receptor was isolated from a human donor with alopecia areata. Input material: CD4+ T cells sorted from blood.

CDR3 sequence reads: CASSLGQGRRTGELFF. For the CDR3, the DNA is TGTGCCAGCAGCCTGGGACAGGGAAGGCGTACCGGGGAGCTGTTTTTT. The J gene is TRBJ2-2, the V gene TRBV7-9, with 9 bases lining up with TRBD1. CDR1 is SEHNR, CDR2 FQNEAQ, per germline (reference sequence). The V and J ends lost 5 bases and 5 bases, in that order; junction bases with no gene match: 9. The CDR3 length is 16 residues. Based on the CDR3 plus reference TRBV7-9 and TRBJ2-2, the full variable domain is DTGVSQNPRHKITKRGQNVTFRCDPISEHNRLYWYRQTLGQGPEFLTYFQNEAQLEKSRLLSDRFSAERPKGSFSTLEIQRTEQGDSAMYLCASSLGQGRRTGELFFGEGSRLTVL.